These T cell receptor beta chains were read from a single sample in a study of vaccination and CD4 T cells after COVID-19. No antigen has been identified for these receptors. MiXCR, applied by TCRdb to the PCR reads, yields one record per CDR3 protein. The profile shows almost 5,500 distinct CDR3 sequences, around 30% of them singletons. This sample comprised CD4+ T cells from blood, cultured in vitro, obtained after SARS-CoV-2 vaccination. The receptor source for this set is a human donor who had recovered from COVID-19. Both conserved end residues are part of each CDR3.

j_gene: TRBJ1-6
v_gene: TRBV20-1
CDR3aa: CSARDPLKSSYNSPLHF

j_gene: TRBJ1-1
v_gene: TRBV6-2/TRBV6-3
CDR3aa: CASSSQPPRNTEAFF

j_gene: TRBJ1-2
v_gene: TRBV21-1
CDR3aa: CASSKGSWGQETTF

j_gene: TRBJ2-7
v_gene: TRBV20-1
CDR3aa: CSASAPGTSGGYEQCF

j_gene: TRBJ1-1
v_gene: TRBV20-1
CDR3aa: CSVRRGEAFF

j_gene: TRBJ2-7
v_gene: TRBV6-2/TRBV6-3
CDR3aa: CASRSGGQGSYEQYF

j_gene: TRBJ2-6
v_gene: TRBV11-3
CDR3aa: CASTTGTGLSGANVLTF

j_gene: TRBJ1-6
v_gene: TRBV11-3
CDR3aa: CASSTRQGTDSPLHF

j_gene: TRBJ2-5
v_gene: TRBV11-3
CDR3aa: CASSLAGRGAETQYF

j_gene: TRBJ2-1
v_gene: TRBV4-3
CDR3aa: CASSPALESSSYNEQFF